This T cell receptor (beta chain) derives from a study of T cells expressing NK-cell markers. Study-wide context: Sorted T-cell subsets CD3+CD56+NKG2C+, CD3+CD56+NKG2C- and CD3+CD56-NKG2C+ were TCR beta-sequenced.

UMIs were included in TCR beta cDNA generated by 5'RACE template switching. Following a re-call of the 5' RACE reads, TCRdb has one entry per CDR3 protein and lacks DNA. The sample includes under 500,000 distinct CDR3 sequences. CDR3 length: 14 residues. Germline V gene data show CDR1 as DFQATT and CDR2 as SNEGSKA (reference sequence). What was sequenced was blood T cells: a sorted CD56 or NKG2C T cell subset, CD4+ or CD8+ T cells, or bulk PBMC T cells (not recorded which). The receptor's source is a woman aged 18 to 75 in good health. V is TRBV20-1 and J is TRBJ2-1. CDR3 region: CSATAGSSYNEQFF.